This passage covers 2 T cell receptor beta chains from one sample sequenced in a study of cytomegalovirus exposure and HLA in healthy donors. 60 Vbeta and 13 Jbeta primers were used in PCR. Repertoires were generated with immunoSEQ multiplex PCR, while TCRdb's copy carries only in-frame clones and drops some. The repertoire holds 50,000 to 70,000 clones, 75% to 80% seen once, with around 2.5% in the top ten. The material sequenced was PBMCs. Receptors originate from a female donor in good health and CMV-seronegative.

The CDR3 reads CASSTGGPGLYNEQFF. The CDR3 nucleotides are TGTGCCAGCAGTACCGGGGGGCCAGGTTTATACAATGAGCAGTTCTTC. The genes are TRBV27 and TRBJ2-1; D perhaps matches TRBD2 (7 bases). V was cut by 5 bases and J by 4 bases, with 18 bases left in between. The CDR3 runs to 16 residues. The germline CDR1 and CDR2 sequences are MNHEY and SMNVEV (reference sequence).

CDR3 in DNA: TGTGCCAGCAAACTGGGGGGGAACTATGGCTACACCTTC. This encodes CASKLGGNYGYTF. V gene TRBV28 combines with J gene TRBJ1-2; TRBD1 is a possible D gene (5 bases). Germline values: CDR1 MDHEN, CDR2 SYDVKM. V was clipped by 7 bases and J by 2 bases, with 11 bases between them. The CDR3 covers 13 residues.